The 7 T cell receptor beta chains listed next were all sequenced from one sample in a study of cytomegalovirus exposure and HLA in healthy donors. The PCR employed 60 Vbeta primers together with 13 Jbeta primers. The method was immunoSEQ multiplex PCR; TCRdb's version includes in-frame clones alone and lacks a portion of them. This sample yields roughly 180,000 clones, of which 65% to 90% are seen a single time; around 1.2% belongs to the top ten. Sequenced input: PBMCs. All receptors derive from a girl aged 2 to 10 in good health and CMV-seropositive.

The rearrangement joins TRBV11-2 to TRBJ1-5, with 8 bases matching TRBD1. V lost 1 base and J lost 5; bases outside the gene matches: 10. The CDR3 spans 17 residues. The germline gives CDR1 SGHAT, CDR2 FQNNGV. CDR3 protein: CASSLAPGTGGDQPQHF. The CDR3 nucleotides are TGTGCCAGCAGCTTAGCACCCGGGACAGGAGGGGATCAGCCCCAGCATTTT. The whole variable domain, filled in from reference TRBV11-2 and TRBJ1-5, reads EAGVAQSPRYKIIEKRQSVAFWCNPISGHATLYWYQQILGQGPKLLIQFQNNGVVDDSQLPKDRFSAERLKGVDSTLKIQPAKLEDSAVYLCASSLAPGTGGDQPQHFGDGTRLSIL.

The chain recombines TRBV28 with TRBJ1-5, with D unclear. CDR3 length: 11 amino acids. In germline, CDR1 is MDHEN, CDR2 SYDVKM. V lost 5 bases, J lost 10 bases, and 9 bases lay in between. The CDR3 loop is CASSAGPPQHF. CDR3 bases: TGTGCCAGCAGTGCGGGCCCTCCCCAGCATTTT.

The chain has TRBV21-1 and TRBJ2-7; TRBD1 is the table's D call and was not checked against the DNA. TRBV21-1 is given as a pseudogene. There are 16 residues in the CDR3. The CDR3 region is CASSKVKGVLAYEQYF. The CDR3 DNA follows: TGTGCCAGCAGCAAAGTCAAAGGGGTCCTAGCCTACGAGCAGTACTTC.

The V and J genes are TRBV11-2 and TRBJ1-6, with D maybe TRBD1 (5 bases). The CDR3 has 15 amino acids. Trimming removed 5 bases at V and 8 bases at J, with 16 bases between. Germline values: CDR1 SGHAT, CDR2 FQNNGV. The CDR3 nucleotides read TGTGCCAGCAGCCTGCGCGGGACGGAGGATTCACCCCTCCACTTT. Protein: CASSLRGTEDSPLHF. Based on the CDR3 plus reference TRBV11-2 and TRBJ1-6, the full variable domain is EAGVAQSPRYKIIEKRQSVAFWCNPISGHATLYWYQQILGQGPKLLIQFQNNGVVDDSQLPKDRFSAERLKGVDSTLKIQPAKLEDSAVYLCASSLRGTEDSPLHFGNGTRLTVT.

The chain carries TRBV5-1 and TRBJ1-3, with D perhaps TRBD1 (5 bases). V gave up 4 bases and J gave up 5 bases, with 13 bases separating them. Germline CDR1 is SGHRS and CDR2 is YFSETQ. CDR3 length equals 14 residues. The CDR3 protein is CASSLDSSRNTIYF. In nucleotides, the CDR3 is TGCGCCAGCAGCCTCGACAGTTCGAGAAACACCATATATTTT.

The chain couples TRBV5-1 to TRBJ2-7, with 8 positions matching TRBD1. The CDR3 has 15 residues. Germline values: CDR1 SGHRS, CDR2 YFSETQ. Losses at the gene ends were 6 bases for V and 5 bases for J; bases not matched to a gene: 13. The CDR3 loop is CASTERTGSPHEQYF. The CDR3 DNA reads TGCGCCAGCACCGAAAGGACAGGGTCCCCCCACGAGCAGTACTTC. Full variable domain (remainder filled in from reference TRBV5-1 and TRBJ2-7): KAGVTQTPRYLIKTRGQQVTLSCSPISGHRSVSWYQQTPGQGLQFLFEYFSETQRNKGNFPGRFSGRQFSNSRSEMNVSTLELGDSALYLCASTERTGSPHEQYFGPGTRLTVT.

The V and J genes are TRBV30 and TRBJ2-5; D remains ambiguous. With 2 bases removed from V and 4 bases from J, the gap between germline ends came to 14 bases. Germline V gene lookup returns CDR1 GTSNPN and CDR2 SVGIG (reference sequence). The CDR3 sequence is 14 residues long. The CDR3 bases are TGTGCCTGGAGTCGGTTTTCGAATGGAGAGACCCAGTACTTC. Translating gives CAWSRFSNGETQYF.